The present T cell receptor (beta chain) was sequenced within a study of T cells in Graves' hyperthyroidism and ophthalmopathy. This CDR3 spans 13 amino acids. Per the germline V gene, CDR1 is MDHEN and CDR2 is SYDVKM. V was clipped by 10 bases and J by 5 bases; unmatched bases: 6. Using RNA transcripts as the source, TCR beta CDR3 regions were amplified. A set of HTBI primers served as the primers for a first-round RT-PCR of the TCR CDR3. TCRdb reprocessed the multiplex PCR reads via MiXCR and lists one record per CDR3 protein. The table lists some 400,000 distinct CDR3 sequences, about 15% of them singletons. This clonotype was seen repeatedly, ten times or more.

The sequence derives from an older woman with Graves' hyperthyroidism. The chain links TRBV28 to TRBJ2-5; TRBD2 matches at 11 bases. Sequencing was carried out using blood. CDR3 loop: CATRLAGTETQYF. The CDR3 nucleotides read TGTGCCACCAGACTAGCGGGAACGGAGACCCAGTACTTC.